This T cell receptor beta chain was retrieved from a study of blood T cell repertoires in COVID-19. Study-wide background: PBMCs, B-cell-depleted T cells, or T cells provided the cDNA or gDNA that made up the material.

The repertoire was sequenced with immunoSEQ multiplex PCR; TCRdb's copy has only in-frame clones and lacks some. The sample contains some 230,000 clones, about four fifths of which appear only once. Germline CDR1 is MDHEN and CDR2 is SYDVKM. The CDR3 consists of 17 residues. V dropped 4 bases and J dropped 0 bases, with 16 bases sitting between them. The chain has TRBV28 and TRBJ1-3, with D possibly TRBD1 on 6 matching bases. The sequenced sample consisted of peripheral blood. The sequence was collected from a woman aged 25 to 39 who had recovered from COVID-19. CDR3 sequence: CASSYETGTFSGNTIYF. The CDR3, as DNA: TGTGCCAGCAGTTATGAGACAGGAACCTTCTCTGGAAACACCATATATTTT.